These 31 T cell receptor beta chains came from one sample sequenced in a study of OX40 agonist ivuxolimab in advanced cancers. Data came from immunoSEQ multiplex PCR; TCRdb stores just in-frame clones and leaves some out. This table has tens of thousands of clones, approximately 86% appearing once. The specimen was CD4+ or CD8+ T cells sorted from blood, collected in a trial of the OX40 agonist ivuxolimab. Receptor source: an adult with an advanced solid tumor such as melanoma, head and neck, liver or kidney cancer.

The sample holds a few counts of this clone. The J gene is TRBJ2-1, the V gene TRBV6-1; 10 bases map to TRBD2. CDR1 is MNHNS, CDR2 SASEGT, per germline. V shed 0 bases and J 10 bases; nucleotides not matched to a gene: 15. This CDR3 has 18 amino acids. The CDR3 region is CASSEALSGGAFGGEQFF. The CDR3 bases are TGTGCCAGCAGTGAAGCGCTGAGCGGGGGGGCCTTCGGGGGCGAGCAGTTCTTC.

Only a few counts were recorded for this clone. This chain joins TRBV7-9 and TRBJ1-2; D perhaps matches TRBD1 (6 bases). V was pared by 5 bases and J by 4 bases, with 11 bases between. Germline-derived CDR1 and CDR2 are SEHNR and FQNEAQ (reference sequence). The CDR3 runs 13 residues. CDR3 region: CASSATGLYGYTF. Written as DNA, the CDR3 is TGTGCCAGCAGCGCGACAGGCCTCTATGGCTACACCTTC.

V gene TRBV11-2 combines with J gene TRBJ1-1, with D perhaps TRBD1 (5 bases). V was clipped by 5 bases and J by 0 bases, with 13 bases between them. Looked up from germline, CDR1 is SGHAT and CDR2 is FQNNGV. The CDR3 is 15 amino acids. The CDR3 nucleotides read TGTGCCAGCAGCCAAAGTGGGACCATGAACACTGAAGCTTTCTTT. It codes for CASSQSGTMNTEAFF. The complete variable domain, with remaining parts taken from reference TRBV11-2 and TRBJ1-1, reads EAGVAQSPRYKIIEKRQSVAFWCNPISGHATLYWYQQILGQGPKLLIQFQNNGVVDDSQLPKDRFSAERLKGVDSTLKIQPAKLEDSAVYLCASSQSGTMNTEAFFGQGTRLTVV.

The CDR3 region is CASGSVSTDTQYF. In DNA, the CDR3 is TGTGCCTCCGGGAGCGTGAGCACAGATACGCAGTATTTT. The chain joins TRBV15 to TRBJ2-3, with D possibly being TRBD2 (6 bases). The length of the CDR3 is 13 residues. Deletions cut 11 bases from V and 0 bases from J, with 12 bases between. Germline loops: CDR1 LNHNV, CDR2 YYDKDF (reference sequence).

This clone appeared a single time. CDR3 bases: TGCGCCAGCAGCTTGGGGTCGATCTCTGGGGCCAACGTCCTGACTTTC. Protein sequence: CASSLGSISGANVLTF. The gene calls are TRBV5-1 and TRBJ2-6; D is undetermined. The CDR3 loop spans 16 amino acids. Germline CDR1 reads SGHRS; CDR2 reads YFSETQ. Trimming left V 0 bases short and J 0 bases short, with 7 bases between.

The chain carries TRBV11-2 and TRBJ2-5; either TRBD1 or TRBD2 may supply D (5 bases each). CDR1 SGHAT and CDR2 FQNNGV come from the germline V gene. CDR3 length: 14 residues. The V gene lost 5 bases and the J gene lost 2 bases, with 12 bases spanning the gap. The CDR3 coding sequence is TGTGCCAGCAGCGTGGGACGGTTACAAGAGACCCAGTACTTC. Translation: CASSVGRLQETQYF.

The V gene is TRBV6-4, the J gene TRBJ2-2, with TRBD2 matching over 10 bases. CDR3 length: 18 amino acids. V shed 6 bases and J 3 bases; nucleotides not matched to a gene: 13. Germline lookup yields CDR1 MRHNA and CDR2 SNTAGT. The CDR3 region is CASRRAGGGIGHTGELFF. The CDR3 coding sequence is TGTGCCAGCAGAAGAGCGGGAGGGGGGATAGGGCACACCGGGGAGCTGTTTTTT.

The chain recombines TRBV7-9 with TRBJ1-5; tentatively, D is TRBD1 (5 bases). Germline V gives CDR1 SEHNR, CDR2 FQNEAQ (reference sequence). The CDR3 extends over 11 amino acids. Trimming took off 11 bases at V and 6 bases at J, with 11 bases between the two ends. DNA for the CDR3: TGTGCCGTGGGGGGATTTCAGCCCCAGCATTTT. Translating it yields CAVGGFQPQHF.

The V call is TRBV5-1, the J call TRBJ2-5; 9 bases line up with TRBD1. The J call is doubtful: the DNA matches TRBJ2-7 better. Looked up from germline, CDR1 is SGHRS and CDR2 is YFSETQ. CDR3 length equals 15 residues. CDR3: CASSTGQGKWYEQYF. For the CDR3, the DNA is TGCGCCAGCAGCACCGGACAGGGGAAGTGGTACGAGCAGTACTTC.

This sequence joins TRBV5-4 and TRBJ2-5, with 10 bases matching TRBD2. This CDR3 has 16 amino acids. V was clipped by 0 bases and J by 8 bases; unmatched bases: 10. Germline V CDR1 and CDR2: SGHNT, YYREEE (reference sequence). The CDR3 DNA is TGTGCCAGCAGCTTGGCTGTAGGAGCGGGGGGGGGAACCCAGTACTTC. Encoded protein: CASSLAVGAGGGTQYF.

V gene TRBV9 combines with J gene TRBJ2-1; 12 nucleotides line up with TRBD2. Germline V lookup: CDR1 SGDLS, CDR2 YYNGEE. V was clipped by 1 base and J by 9 bases; unmatched bases: 8. This CDR3 comprises 16 residues. CDR3 region: CASSVRASGGVSEQFF. CDR3 bases: TGTGCCAGCAGCGTAAGGGCTAGCGGGGGGGTAAGTGAGCAGTTCTTC.

This clone was recorded only once. The chain links TRBV11-2 to TRBJ2-7; no clear D gene. The V gene's germline CDR1 is SGHAT and CDR2 FQNNGV. The V gene lost 5 bases and the J gene lost 5 bases, with 16 bases spanning the gap. This CDR3 has 14 residues. The CDR3 sequence: CASSRLRRNDEQYF. CDR3 in DNA: TGTGCCAGCAGCCGCCTAAGAAGGAACGACGAGCAGTACTTC.

The chain employs TRBV4-1 and TRBJ2-1; D call uncertain. Germline values: CDR1 MGHRA, CDR2 YSYEKL. V was pared by 8 bases and J by 3 bases, with 20 bases between. The CDR3 has 16 residues. The CDR3 loop is CASGRGSVMNYNEQFF. The CDR3 nucleotides read TGCGCCAGCGGCCGAGGATCCGTGATGAACTACAATGAGCAGTTCTTC.

The chain carries TRBV6-6 and TRBJ1-1; 8 bases match TRBD1. From germline, CDR1 is MNHNY and CDR2 SVGAGI (reference sequence). CDR3 size: 15 residues. The junction had 10 bases not matched to a gene; V was cut back by 6 bases and J by 4 bases. CDR3 in DNA: TGTGCCAGCAGACCACAGGGGGTGGGTGCCACTGAAGCTTTCTTT. Translating gives CASRPQGVGATEAFF.

The V gene is TRBV6-1, the J gene TRBJ2-7, with TRBD2 matching 7 bases. The J segment lost 6 bases and the V segment lost 3 bases, leaving 17 bases of the junction unmatched. The germline gives CDR1 MNHNS, CDR2 SASEGT. The CDR3 totals 17 residues. For the CDR3, the DNA is TGTGCCAGCAGTGATCGTGGGAGGGCCAGTAAACCGGGCGAGCAGTACTTC. Amino acids: CASSDRGRASKPGEQYF.

This chain's CDR3 is CASRSYRVETQYF. As DNA, the CDR3 is TGTGCCAGCAGGTCGTACAGGGTAGAGACCCAGTACTTC. The chain employs TRBV6-1 and TRBJ2-5; D might be TRBD1 (6 bases). The CDR3 sequence is 13 residues long. V was trimmed by 6 bases and J by 4 bases, leaving 12 bases between them. Germline V gene data show CDR1 as MNHNS and CDR2 as SASEGT.

This clone showed up just a few times. The gene calls are TRBV6-5 and TRBJ1-1; D gene unclear. The germline gives CDR1 MNHEY, CDR2 SVGAGI. This CDR3 is built from 14 residues. The V gene lost 1 base and the J gene lost 7 bases, with 13 bases spanning the gap. CDR3 nucleotides: TGTGCCAGCAGTTACTTCGACTCTCAAGGTGAAGCTTTCTTT. It is translated as CASSYFDSQGEAFF.

This clone was seen once. The J gene is TRBJ2-7, the V gene TRBV5-1; 14 bases align to TRBD2. The CDR3 has 18 amino acids. Germline lookup yields CDR1 SGHRS and CDR2 YFSETQ. V was clipped by 3 bases and J by 1 base; unmatched bases: 9. CDR3 in DNA: TGCGCCAGCAGCTACGGACTAGCGGGAGGCAGCCTTTCCTACGAGCAGTACTTC. Its protein product is CASSYGLAGGSLSYEQYF.

The chain carries TRBV19 and TRBJ2-5, with D possibly being TRBD1 (6 bases). CDR1 and CDR2 (germline): LNHDA, SQIVND (reference sequence). The CDR3 spans 13 residues. V was pared by 5 bases and J by 5 bases, with 12 bases between. CDR3 sequence (DNA): TGTGCCAGTAGTTCGGGACATAGGGAGACCCAGTACTTC. Protein sequence: CASSSGHRETQYF.

This sequence joins TRBV6-5 and TRBJ2-5; perhaps TRBD2 as D (6 bases). Deletions cut 0 bases from V and 5 bases from J, with 10 bases between. CDR1 is MNHEY, CDR2 SVGAGI, per germline. The CDR3 extends over 14 amino acids. CDR3 residues: CASSYSGGWETQYF. In DNA, the CDR3 is TGTGCCAGCAGTTACTCGGGGGGTTGGGAGACCCAGTACTTC.

The gene calls are TRBV9 and TRBJ2-2, with 8 nucleotides matching TRBD1. V was pared by 3 bases and J by 6 bases, with 4 bases of the junction left unmatched. Germline assignment: CDR1 SGDLS and CDR2 YYNGEE. The length of the CDR3 is 14 residues. The CDR3 DNA follows: TGTGCCAGCAGCGCACAGGGGGGATCCGGGGAGCTGTTTTTT. It is translated as CASSAQGGSGELFF.

J is TRBJ2-7 and V is TRBV15; D is unclear. V dropped 6 bases and J dropped 4 bases, with 16 bases sitting between them. The CDR3 is 14 amino acids. Germline V gives CDR1 LNHNV, CDR2 YYDKDF (reference sequence). CDR3 in amino acids: CATSEAGFFYEQYF. CDR3 sequence (DNA): TGTGCCACCAGTGAAGCAGGTTTTTTTTACGAGCAGTACTTC. The full variable domain, rest sourced from reference TRBV15 and TRBJ2-7, is DAMVIQNPRYQVTQFGKPVTLSCSQTLNHNVMYWYQQKSSQAPKLLFHYYDKDFNNEADTPDNFQSRRPNTSFCFLDIRSPGLGDTAMYLCATSEAGFFYEQYFGPGTRLTVT.

The rearrangement uses TRBV10-3 and TRBJ2-2, with D possibly TRBD2 on 5 matching bases. This CDR3 region has 16 residues. The germline V and J ends were trimmed by 7 bases and 4 bases, with 19 bases remaining between them. Germline values: CDR1 ENHRY, CDR2 SYGVKD. The CDR3 reads CAITPRSGPTTGELFF. Written as DNA, the CDR3 is TGTGCCATCACCCCCAGGAGCGGCCCTACCACCGGGGAGCTGTTTTTT.

The chain employs TRBV14 and TRBJ2-5; no definite D call. The germline V gene encodes CDR1 SGHDN and CDR2 FVKESK. Trimming took off 3 bases at V and 5 bases at J, with 16 bases between the two ends. This CDR3 region has 15 residues. The CDR3 here is CASSQVGIVRETQYF. The CDR3 nucleotides are TGTGCCAGCAGCCAGGTGGGGATCGTCAGGGAGACCCAGTACTTC.

The chain is built from TRBV20-1 and TRBJ1-1; 8 bases match TRBD1. CDR1 DFQATT and CDR2 SNEGSKA come from the germline V gene (reference sequence). V shed 6 bases, J shed 6 bases, and the junction held 3 bases outside the gene matches. CDR3 length: 11 amino acids. CDR3: CSATDRAEAFF. The CDR3 nucleotides read TGCAGTGCCACGGACAGGGCTGAAGCTTTCTTT.

The chain uses TRBV5-1 and TRBJ2-1; D might be TRBD2 (6 bases). The CDR3 contains 15 residues. Looked up from germline, CDR1 is SGHRS and CDR2 is YFSETQ. The ends were cut back, 4 bases at V and 9 bases at J, with 20 bases in the middle. The CDR3 nucleotides are TGCGCCAGCAGCCCCCGGGGACTGTCTTCTGGTGAGCAGTTCTTC. Its translation: CASSPRGLSSGEQFF.

This sequence joins TRBV4-1 and TRBJ1-3, with 7 bases matching TRBD1. V lost 4 bases to trimming and J lost 9 bases; unmatched junction nucleotides: 9. The CDR3 loop spans 14 amino acids. Germline CDR1 reads MGHRA; CDR2 reads YSYEKL. CDR3 coding DNA: TGCGCCAGCAGCCCCCGGGAAGGGGGCCCCACCATATATTTT. Amino acids: CASSPREGGPTIYF.

The sample holds one count of this clone. The chain employs TRBV19 and TRBJ1-6; TRBD1 aligns across 7 bases. Trimming took 1 base from V and 9 from J; bases not matched to a gene: 6. Looked up from germline, CDR1 is LNHDA and CDR2 is SQIVND (reference sequence). This CDR3 region has 15 residues. The CDR3 sequence is CASSIGLDRVSPLHF. For the CDR3, the DNA is TGTGCCAGTAGTATAGGCCTCGACAGGGTTTCACCCCTCCACTTT.

V gene TRBV11-2 combines with J gene TRBJ2-7, with 9 bases lining up with TRBD2. Trimming took 6 bases from V and 3 from J; bases not matched to a gene: 9. In germline, CDR1 is SGHAT, CDR2 FQNNGV. This CDR3 contains 15 residues. The CDR3 here is CASRSSGGRYYEQYF. CDR3 nucleotide sequence: TGTGCCAGCAGGTCGAGCGGGGGGCGATACTACGAGCAGTACTTC.

The chain carries TRBV2 and TRBJ1-4; D possibly corresponds to TRBD1 (6 bases). Trimming took off 10 bases at V and 8 bases at J, with 14 bases between the two ends. There are 12 residues in the CDR3. Germline loops: CDR1 SNHLY, CDR2 FYNNEI. The DNA of the CDR3 is TGTGCCACCCACAGGGTCGGGGAAAAACTGTTTTTT. This encodes CATHRVGEKLFF.

V usage is TRBV6-5 and J usage is TRBJ2-2, with D perhaps matching TRBD2 (6 bases). The V and J ends lost 6 bases and 1 base respectively, with 12 bases between them. Germline V CDR1 and CDR2: MNHEY, SVGAGI. This CDR3 spans 15 amino acids. CDR3 DNA sequence: TGTGCCAGCAGCTCGACCGGGGGGAACACCGGGGAGCTGTTTTTT. It translates to CASSSTGGNTGELFF.